Here is one TCR beta chain with its context. Its specificity is not known. Sequencing was performed with immunoSEQ multiplex PCR; in TCRdb, only in-frame clones are kept and a portion is missing. The sample has approximately 2.5 million clones, around 94% seen once. V was clipped by 4 bases and J by 0 bases; unmatched bases: 5. The germline gives CDR1 MGHRA, CDR2 YSYEKL. The CDR3 is 15 residues long. The data are from a study of shared clonotypes between healthy human individuals. Broader study findings: In general, naive subsets displayed greater estimated richness than memory subsets did.

This clonotype originated in a man aged 18 to 30 in good health. This chain links TRBV4-1 with TRBJ1-1, with 7 nucleotides matching TRBD1. Sequencing was done on a sample of naive CD4+ T cells sorted from blood. Noted subset: CD45RA+ positively selected. The CDR3 region is CASSLRQGLNTEAFF. The CDR3 DNA reads TGCGCCAGCAGCCTACGACAGGGACTGAACACTGAAGCTTTCTTT.